Given below is one T cell receptor (beta chain) in context. The data originate from a study of blood T cell repertoires in COVID-19. Across the study: PBMCs, B-cell-depleted T cells, or T cells provided the cDNA or gDNA that made up the material.

Authors' methods: Cell counts per sample came from amplifying reference gene primers. Method: immunoSEQ multiplex PCR; TCRdb's copy keeps in-frame clones and lacks some. The D gene and trimming were derived from the DNA, and the V and J assignments and clone size from that table. The sample holds roughly 190,000 clones, 80% seen once. The CDR3 sequence is 15 residues long. Germline values: CDR1 LGHDT, CDR2 YNNKEL (reference sequence). The V gene end was trimmed by 4 bases and the J gene end by 4 bases; junction bases not matched to a gene: 7. The genes are TRBV3-1 (or the pseudogene TRBV3-2) and TRBJ2-1; 7 nucleotides line up with TRBD2. The source of this sequence is a man aged 55 to 70 with acute or convalescent COVID-19. Sequencing input: peripheral blood. In DNA, the CDR3 is TGTGCCAGCAGCCTGCTAGCGGTCGAATACAATGAGCAGTTCTTC. Protein sequence: CASSLLAVEYNEQFF.